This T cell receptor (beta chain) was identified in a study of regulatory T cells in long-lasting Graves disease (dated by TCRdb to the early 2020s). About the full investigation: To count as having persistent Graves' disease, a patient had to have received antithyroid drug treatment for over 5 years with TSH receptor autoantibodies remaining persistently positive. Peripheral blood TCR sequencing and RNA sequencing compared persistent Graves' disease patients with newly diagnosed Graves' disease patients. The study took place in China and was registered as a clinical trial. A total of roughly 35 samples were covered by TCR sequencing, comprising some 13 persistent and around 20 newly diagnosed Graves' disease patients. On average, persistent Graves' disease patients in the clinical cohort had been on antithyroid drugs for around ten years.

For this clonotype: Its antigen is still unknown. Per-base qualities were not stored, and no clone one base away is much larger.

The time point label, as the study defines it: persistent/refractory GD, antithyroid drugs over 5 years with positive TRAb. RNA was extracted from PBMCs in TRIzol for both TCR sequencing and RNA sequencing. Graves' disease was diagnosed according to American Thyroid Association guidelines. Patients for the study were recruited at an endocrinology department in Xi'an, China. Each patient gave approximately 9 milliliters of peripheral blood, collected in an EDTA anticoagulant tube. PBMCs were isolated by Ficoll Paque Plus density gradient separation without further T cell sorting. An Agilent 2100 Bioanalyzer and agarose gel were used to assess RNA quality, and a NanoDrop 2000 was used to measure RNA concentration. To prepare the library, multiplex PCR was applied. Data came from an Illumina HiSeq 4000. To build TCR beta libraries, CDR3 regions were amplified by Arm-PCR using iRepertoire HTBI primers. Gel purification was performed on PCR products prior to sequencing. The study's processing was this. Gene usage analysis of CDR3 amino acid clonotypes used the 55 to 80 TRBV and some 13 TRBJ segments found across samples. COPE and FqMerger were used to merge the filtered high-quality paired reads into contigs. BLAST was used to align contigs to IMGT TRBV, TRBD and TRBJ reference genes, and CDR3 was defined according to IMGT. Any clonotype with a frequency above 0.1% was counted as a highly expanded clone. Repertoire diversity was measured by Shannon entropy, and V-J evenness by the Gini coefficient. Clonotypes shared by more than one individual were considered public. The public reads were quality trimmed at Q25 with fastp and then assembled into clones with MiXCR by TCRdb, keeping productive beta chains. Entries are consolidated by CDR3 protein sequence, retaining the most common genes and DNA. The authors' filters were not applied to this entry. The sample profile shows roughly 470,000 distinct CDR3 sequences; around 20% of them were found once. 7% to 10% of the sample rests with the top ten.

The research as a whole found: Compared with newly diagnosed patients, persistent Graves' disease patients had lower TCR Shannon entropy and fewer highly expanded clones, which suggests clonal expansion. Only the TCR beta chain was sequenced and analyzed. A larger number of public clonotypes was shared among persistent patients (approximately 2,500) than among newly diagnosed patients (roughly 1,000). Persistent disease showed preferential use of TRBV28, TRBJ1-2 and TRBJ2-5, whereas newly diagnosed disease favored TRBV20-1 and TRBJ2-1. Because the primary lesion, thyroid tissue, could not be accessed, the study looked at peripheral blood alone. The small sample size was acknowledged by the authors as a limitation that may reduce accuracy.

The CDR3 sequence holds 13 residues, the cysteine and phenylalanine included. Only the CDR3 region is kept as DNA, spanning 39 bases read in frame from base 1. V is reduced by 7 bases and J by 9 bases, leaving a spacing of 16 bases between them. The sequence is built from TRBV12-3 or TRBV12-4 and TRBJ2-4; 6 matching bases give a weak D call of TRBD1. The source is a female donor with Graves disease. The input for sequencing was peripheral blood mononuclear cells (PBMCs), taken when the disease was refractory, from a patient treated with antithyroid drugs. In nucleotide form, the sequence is TGTGCCAGCACCACCAGGGGTCGCGGCATTCAGTACTTC. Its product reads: CASTTRGRGIQYF.